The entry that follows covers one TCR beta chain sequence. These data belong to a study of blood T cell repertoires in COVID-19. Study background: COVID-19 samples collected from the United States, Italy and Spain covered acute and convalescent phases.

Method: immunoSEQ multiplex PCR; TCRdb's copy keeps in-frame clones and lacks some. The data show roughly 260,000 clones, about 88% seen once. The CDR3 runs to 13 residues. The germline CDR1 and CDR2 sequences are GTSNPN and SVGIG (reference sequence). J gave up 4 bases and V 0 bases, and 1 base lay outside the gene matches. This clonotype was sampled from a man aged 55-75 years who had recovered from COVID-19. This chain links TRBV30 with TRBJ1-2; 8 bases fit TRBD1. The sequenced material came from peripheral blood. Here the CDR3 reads CAWSVQGVYGYTF. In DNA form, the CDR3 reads TGTGCCTGGAGTGTACAGGGGGTCTATGGCTACACCTTC.